Included here is one T cell receptor beta chain sequence, with context. This clone was counted a few times. Its antigen remains unidentified. The sample holds no much larger clone one base away, and base qualities are not on file. The cohort was made up of approximately 700 healthy bone marrow donors. At the time of sampling, every cohort member was nominally healthy, though immune exposures that went unrecorded were likely present. The donor tested CMV seronegative and was one of the 352 seronegative cohort members. Each donor provided a peripheral blood sample, and peripheral blood mononuclear cells were used for TCR beta sequencing. Genomic DNA extraction from the blood cell samples was performed with the Qiagen DNeasy Blood Extraction Kit. The library was obtained by the immunoSEQ multiplex PCR assay. The multiplex PCR relied on a mix of 60 forward primers for TCR Vbeta segments and 13 reverse primers for TCR Jbeta segments. The CDR3 region of rearranged TCR beta genes was amplified from genomic DNA by a multiplex PCR assay. The amplified TCR beta libraries were sequenced on the Illumina HiSeq System as 87-base-pair reads. Processing in the source paper ran as follows. In a later analysis, tens of millions of unique TCR beta chains were counted across the roughly 670 repertoires, and about 10 million of these chains were shared by at least two donors. Raw reads were error-corrected and collapsed into unique sequences with a nearest-neighbor algorithm that merged closely related sequences to remove PCR and sequencing errors. Alignment of CDR3 sequences to IMGT reference sequences was used to assign V, D and J gene segments. Each retained sequence needed at least a six-nucleotide match to both a V gene segment and a J gene segment. Rearrangements were classified as productive when the CDR3 lacked stop codons and remained in frame with V and J, and all other rearrangements were classified as non-productive. Following IMGT convention, CDR3 was defined as the stretch from the second conserved V-encoded cysteine to the conserved J-encoded phenylalanine. The earlier analysis of 587 of the donors excluded any sequence lacking an unambiguous match to a single V gene segment. In an earlier analysis of a few hundred of the donors, V segments were called functional above 56.7% productive rearrangements and were called segregating when the between-donor standard deviation exceeded 5%. A statistical classification framework was built for diagnosing cytomegalovirus status from the catalog of TCR beta chain sequences. In a later analysis, V and J genes were assigned by comparing TCR nucleotide sequences against IMGT/GENE-DB human TR gene sequences. A later analysis assigned CDR3 sequences and most-parsimonious VDJ recombination scenarios with the TCRdist pipeline. In a later analysis, each TCR beta chain was defined by its CDR3 amino acid sequence together with its V-gene family, and reads without a unique V-gene family were excluded. In a later analysis, 550 to 650 highly shared, low-generation-probability nucleotide sequences were removed to address suspected cross-contamination and a sequencing artifact. In a later analysis, a clonal expansion index was calculated for each public chain from normalized within-repertoire ranks of inferred template counts. In a later analysis, generation probabilities were computed with a VDJ recombination model fitted to out-of-frame rearrangements, and the resulting probabilities were checked against IGoR. Hypergeometric tests were used in a later analysis to score TCR-TCR, TCR-HLA and TCR-CMV co-occurrence, with a repertoire-size bias correction applied to the TCR pairs. A later analysis estimated false discovery rates by permuting HLA or CMV assignments 20 times. In a later analysis, co-occurring TCRs were grouped using DBSCAN, and TCRdist sequence similarity was added for clustering within HLA-allele-positive subsets. For co-occurrence clustering, repertoires with fewer than 30,000 or more than 120,000 public chains were excluded, along with five repertoires with anomalous nucleotide sharing. TCRdb limited this immuneACCESS table to in-frame rearrangements with V and J called. A share of clones is missing; checked studies link under half to unresolved V genes, and the rest is unexplained. V and J calls and clone size come straight from that table; D and trimming were deduced from the DNA. The sample data list 150,000 to 160,000 clones, and approximately 81% of these were observed just once. The ten largest clonotypes hold about 2.4% of the sample.

This sample was taken from a study of cytomegalovirus exposure and HLA in healthy donors (dated by TCRdb to 2016 to 2017). A note on the overall study: According to an earlier analysis of several hundred of the donors, 150 million to 200 million T cells yielded approximately 120 million unique TCR beta sequences and 276 Gb of sequence data. An early release covering roughly 580 HLA-typed donors comprised 250 to 350 gigabases of sequencing data and around 80 million unique TCR sequences. Of the 350 to 450 genotyped donors, approximately 83% fell in the genetic ancestry cluster associated with self-reported Caucasian donors. The study aimed to test whether cataloging public T cell receptors could reveal signatures of past pathogen exposure. The T cell repertoires of around 670 subjects were profiled by immunosequencing and related to cytomegalovirus serostatus. Besides the first cohort of about 730 subjects, a separate validation cohort made up of about 120 different subjects was used. The study combined high-throughput TCR immunosequencing, statistical association of individual TCRs with disease status, and machine learning to predict cytomegalovirus infection status. To study patterns of TCR occurrence, a later analysis re-analyzed previously published TCR beta repertoires from 500 to 850 donors and added high-resolution HLA genotyping. The later analysis used no new phenotypic data to find candidate immune exposures, relying instead on TCR beta sequences and their occurrence across donors. In an earlier analysis of 550 to 700 of the donors, high-throughput TCR beta sequencing was used to judge whether each TCR beta V gene segment behaved as functional or pseudogenic. Donor age, sex, ethnicity and CMV serostatus were compiled alongside the repertoire data. A later genetic analysis used genome-wide SNP genotypes for 398 of the 666 donors, treating that subset as a discovery cohort. Every discovery cohort repertoire had been produced on one sequencing platform. HLA typing included class I and class II loci at four-digit resolution. The number of donors typed differed by locus, with roughly 620-630 for A, B, C, DRB1 and DQB1, around 520 for DQA1, 600 to 610 for DPA1, and 472 for DPB1. Several DR-DQ haplotypes were handled as single units for association and clustering, since linkage in the cohort was strong. Across about 370 genotyped donors of the cohort, an average of about 240,000 unique TCR beta nucleotide sequences per donor were sequenced, and roughly 17% of those sequences were non-productive. What the work shows at the level of the full study, not this receptor alone: The authors suggested that the approach could potentially be generalized to other disease states and immunological phenotypes. Strong co-occurrence of HLA alleles, especially DR and DQ, made assigning TCR associations to individual alleles difficult. A further reported finding was that TCR beta sequences accurately predicted the HLA-A and HLA-B alleles for most subjects in the first cohort. In a later analysis, most CMV-associated TCR beta chains were found to appear HLA-restricted, with HLA associations seemingly driven largely by CMV exposure. In this cohort, only TCR beta chains were sequenced, and detectable features were limited by the absence of alpha or paired-chain data. A few of the identified cytomegalovirus-associated TCR beta chains were confirmed in vitro to be specific for cytomegalovirus antigens. Cytomegalovirus status was reported to be diagnosed by the classifier with high specificity and sensitivity in both the original and validation cohorts. In an earlier analysis of 500 to 650 of the donors, most TCR beta V segments appeared in productive rearrangements about 87% or about 30% of the time, broadly matching IMGT annotations. In a later analysis, the rate of TCR association differed among HLA loci, with DRB1 alleles having the most associated TCRs and HLA-C alleles having the fewest. The 87-base-pair reads could not distinguish some IMGT-functional V segments, including TRBV6-2 and TRBV6-3, so those segments were excluded. Correlated functional status among segregating V segments might be attributable to linkage disequilibrium, but an unknown experimental factor could not be ruled out. Several of the top co-occurrence clusters appeared to be linked to parvovirus B19, influenza, CMV and Epstein-Barr virus, according to a later analysis. The sequencing pipeline was judged likely to have produced a cluster of highly shared sequence variants as a technical artifact. According to a later genetic analysis, donors in an Asian-associated ancestry cluster had fewer N-insertions in productive TCRs than the approximately 700-donor mean. Most TCR sequences were observed very rarely across donors, whereas some public TCRs were present in many individuals. Sequencing depth was assumed to be roughly uniform across donors in the presence/absence analyses, though that assumption may not hold. The only immune exposure information available for the cohort was CMV serostatus. Because HLA typing was missing for some donors at each locus, association tests included only the typed subset. At a false discovery rate of 0.05, a later analysis linked some 17,000 TCR beta sequences to specific HLA alleles. Compared with equally common non-associated chains, HLA-associated TCR beta chains in a later analysis were more clonally expanded and had lower generation probabilities. The study listed 150 to 200 TCR beta chains as associated with cytomegalovirus. A later genetic analysis associated a missense DCLRE1C variant with V-gene and J-gene trimming of TCR beta chains, and an independent cohort replicated the association. Seventeen rarely observed V segments, including chromosome 9 orphons, were excluded from the earlier analysis of several hundred of the donors because counts were too low.

As encoded in the germline V gene, CDR1 is SGHRS while CDR2 is YFSETQ. CDR3 length: 14 amino acids, cysteine to phenylalanine. Just CDR3 DNA is preserved here, 42 bases in frame from base 1. The germline V end is reduced by 3 bases and the J end by 5 bases; junction bases left unmatched: 7. The chain couples TRBV5-1 to TRBJ2-5; 7 of the junction bases match TRBD2. Sequences were obtained from PBMCs. This TCR was sampled from a woman aged 18-29 years in good health and CMV-seronegative. CDR3 loop: CASSSPEGGETQYF. The base sequence is TGCGCCAGCAGCTCCCCTGAGGGAGGGGAGACCCAGTACTTC.